Listed below are T cell receptor beta chains from one sample, sequenced in a study of T cells of healthy individuals. TCRdb fed the 5' RACE reads into MiXCR, producing one record per CDR3 protein. Here the sample spans about 53,000 distinct CDR3 sequences, approximately 15% being singletons. These receptors came from a human donor in good health. Both conserved end residues are part of each CDR3. Fields, in order: clone size, V gene, D gene, J gene, CDR3 DNA, CDR3 protein. D genes are given only for firm matches. Rows give clone size only sometimes, using once, few, many, or a class for an expanded clone.

size: -
V: TRBV5-1
D: -
J: TRBJ1-6
DNA: TGCGCCAGCAGCTCCCGGGATGGCATGCCCCTCCACTTT
CDR3: CASSSRDGMPLHF

size: few
V: TRBV28
D: TRBD2
J: TRBJ2-7
DNA: TGTGCCAGCAGTCTCCCTCCGGGGGGGCGGACCTACGAGCAGTACTTC
CDR3: CASSLPPGGRTYEQYF

size: -
V: TRBV19
D: -
J: TRBJ2-4
DNA: TGTGCCAGTACCGGGAGAAAAGCGGGACAGCAAAACATTCAGTACTTC
CDR3: CASTGRKAGQQNIQYF

size: few
V: TRBV4-1
D: -
J: TRBJ2-5
DNA: TGCGCCAGCAGCCAGGAGGGAGGAGCAGAGACCCAGTACTTC
CDR3: CASSQEGGAETQYF

size: few
V: TRBV12-3/TRBV12-4
D: -
J: TRBJ2-3
DNA: TGTGCCAGCAGTCGACGGGATACGCAGTATTTT
CDR3: CASSRRDTQYF

size: -
V: TRBV18
D: TRBD1
J: TRBJ1-1
DNA: TGTGCCAGCTCCCGGGGAGGGGGCGAGCGCGCCACTGAAGCTTTCTTT
CDR3: CASSRGGGERATEAFF

size: many
V: TRBV5-1
D: TRBD1
J: TRBJ2-5
DNA: TGCGCCAGCAGCTACACAGGGGGCAATGTGGAGACCCAGTACTTC
CDR3: CASSYTGGNVETQYF

size: -
V: TRBV11-2
D: TRBD2
J: TRBJ2-5
DNA: TGTGCCAGCAGCTTAGGCCAGCCGGCAGCGGGGGGACAAGAGACCCAGTACTTC
CDR3: CASSLGQPAAGGQETQYF

size: few
V: TRBV19
D: -
J: TRBJ2-7
DNA: TGTGCCAGTAGTATAGGGGGACTTCGCGAGCAGTACTTC
CDR3: CASSIGGLREQYF

size: many
V: TRBV18
D: TRBD2
J: TRBJ2-1
DNA: TGTGCCAGCTCACCACAGCGGGGGAGCGGCAATGAGCAGTTCTTC
CDR3: CASSPQRGSGNEQFF

size: many
V: TRBV20-1
D: -
J: TRBJ1-5
DNA: TGCAGTGCTAGAGAGGCGGGAGCCTATAGCAATCAGCCCCAGCATTTT
CDR3: CSAREAGAYSNQPQHF

size: once
V: TRBV3-2
D: -
J: TRBJ2-7
DNA: TGTGCCAGCAGTACGGGGCAGGGTAACTACGAGCAGTACTTC
CDR3: CASSTGQGNYEQYF

size: -
V: TRBV3-1
D: -
J: TRBJ2-2
DNA: TGTGCCAGCAGCCAAGAGGGCCCTTTTCCCACCGGGGAGCTGTTTTTT
CDR3: CASSQEGPFPTGELFF

size: -
V: TRBV2
D: -
J: TRBJ2-7
DNA: TGTGCCAGCAGCCATCAGGACAGACCCTACGAGCAGTACTTC
CDR3: CASSHQDRPYEQYF

size: many
V: TRBV20-1
D: -
J: TRBJ2-7
DNA: TGCAGTGCTATTGTACATACCTACGAGCAGTACTTC
CDR3: CSAIVHTYEQYF

size: few
V: TRBV5-1
D: TRBD1
J: TRBJ2-7
DNA: TGCGCCAGCAGCATAGGACAGGGGGCGGCCTACGAGCAGTACTTC
CDR3: CASSIGQGAAYEQYF

size: many
V: TRBV9
D: -
J: TRBJ1-6
DNA: TGTGCCAGCAGCGTAGGTATCCAGGGACCCTATAATTCACCCCTCCACTTT
CDR3: CASSVGIQGPYNSPLHF

size: -
V: TRBV27
D: TRBD1
J: TRBJ1-4
DNA: TGTGCCAGCGCAAGACAGGGAACGGGAGAAAAACTGTTTTTT
CDR3: CASARQGTGEKLFF

size: -
V: TRBV20-1
D: TRBD1
J: TRBJ2-6
DNA: TGCAGTGCTAGAGGGAGCCCGGGACAGGCCCGCTCTGGGGCCAACGTCCTGACTTTC
CDR3: CSARGSPGQARSGANVLTF

size: few
V: TRBV2
D: -
J: TRBJ2-1
DNA: TGTGCCAGCAGGCTTCAGGGGCTCGACAATGAGCAGTTCTTC
CDR3: CASRLQGLDNEQFF

size: many
V: TRBV12-3/TRBV12-4
D: -
J: TRBJ2-1
DNA: TGTGCCAGCAGGTTCTCTAGTGATGAGCAGTTCTTC
CDR3: CASRFSSDEQFF

size: many
V: TRBV4-3
D: -
J: TRBJ1-2
DNA: TGCGCCAGCATACCAAGATTAGAGGGAAACTATGGCTACACCTTC
CDR3: CASIPRLEGNYGYTF

size: -
V: TRBV13
D: TRBD2
J: TRBJ2-3
DNA: TGTGCCAGCAGACGAGGACTAGCCCGCACAGATACGCAGTATTTT
CDR3: CASRRGLARTDTQYF

size: many
V: TRBV20-1
D: -
J: TRBJ2-5
DNA: TGCAGTGCTACCCCGACAATCCCGGATTCGGCCCAGTACTTC
CDR3: CSATPTIPDSAQYF

size: many
V: TRBV29-1
D: TRBD1
J: TRBJ2-5
DNA: TGCAGCGCCCGGGACAGGGGGAAAGAGACCCAGTACTTC
CDR3: CSARDRGKETQYF

size: many
V: TRBV7-9
D: TRBD1
J: TRBJ1-1
DNA: TGTGCCAGCAGCTTATATTTCTTCCGGGACAGGGAAAGGAACACTGAAGCTTTCTTT
CDR3: CASSLYFFRDRERNTEAFF

size: few
V: TRBV5-1
D: -
J: TRBJ2-3
DNA: TGCGCCAGCAGCTTGGACCGGTTGATTCTTTATAGCACAGATACGCAGTATTTT
CDR3: CASSLDRLILYSTDTQYF

size: -
V: TRBV12-3/TRBV12-4
D: TRBD2
J: TRBJ2-1
DNA: TGTGCCAGCAGTTTAGTTAGCGGGAGGTATGAGCAGTTCTTC
CDR3: CASSLVSGRYEQFF

size: -
V: TRBV10-3
D: -
J: TRBJ1-2
DNA: TGTGCCATCAGTGAGACGGGGTTATATGGCTACACCTTC
CDR3: CAISETGLYGYTF

size: -
V: TRBV5-1
D: TRBD1
J: TRBJ2-2
DNA: TGCGCCAGCAGAGGAACAGGGGGCGAATATAGGGAGCTGTTTTTT
CDR3: CASRGTGGEYRELFF

size: few
V: TRBV6-2/TRBV6-3
D: -
J: TRBJ1-5
DNA: TGTGCCAGCAGACCCCCCGACAGATATAGCAATCAGCCCCAGCATTTT
CDR3: CASRPPDRYSNQPQHF

size: many
V: TRBV30
D: TRBD1
J: TRBJ1-4
DNA: TGTGCCTGGAGTACCCGGACAGGGAGAGTCGAAAAACTGTTTTTT
CDR3: CAWSTRTGRVEKLFF

size: -
V: TRBV5-1
D: -
J: TRBJ1-1
DNA: TGCGCCAGCAGCTTGGGTCGGGGGGCCGACACTGAAGCTTTCTTT
CDR3: CASSLGRGADTEAFF

size: -
V: TRBV24-1
D: TRBD1
J: TRBJ1-2
DNA: TGTGCCACCAGTGACGTAGACAGGGTCTACACCTTC
CDR3: CATSDVDRVYTF

size: few
V: TRBV4-2
D: -
J: TRBJ1-2
DNA: TGCGCCAGCAGCCAAGAACTTGGGGGAGGCTACACCTTC
CDR3: CASSQELGGGYTF

size: few
V: TRBV6-5
D: -
J: TRBJ2-2
DNA: TGTGCCAGCACCAAACCAGACACCGGGGAGCTGTTTTTT
CDR3: CASTKPDTGELFF

size: many
V: TRBV7-8
D: TRBD2
J: TRBJ2-1
DNA: TGTGCCACGCGAAGGACTAGCGCCTCTGGTGAGCAGTTCTTC
CDR3: CATRRTSASGEQFF

size: -
V: TRBV20-1
D: -
J: TRBJ1-5
DNA: TGCAGTGCTAGAGATGCCCCTCCCCAGCATTTT
CDR3: CSARDAPPQHF

size: many
V: TRBV24-1
D: -
J: TRBJ2-2
DNA: TGTGCCACCAGTGGGGGACCCGGGGAGCTGTTTTTT
CDR3: CATSGGPGELFF

size: many
V: TRBV20-1
D: -
J: TRBJ1-1
DNA: TGCAGTGCTCTGTCCAGGGTAAAGGGCCCTGAAGCTTTCTTT
CDR3: CSALSRVKGPEAFF

size: -
V: TRBV20-1
D: TRBD2
J: TRBJ2-5
DNA: TGCAGTGCAAATAGCGGGGCGTACCAAGAGACCCAGTACTTC
CDR3: CSANSGAYQETQYF

size: -
V: TRBV19
D: TRBD2
J: TRBJ2-7
DNA: TGTGCCAGTAGTCCTCGGCCGGGACTAGCGGGGTACGAGCAGTACTTC
CDR3: CASSPRPGLAGYEQYF

size: -
V: TRBV23-1
D: TRBD1
J: TRBJ2-3
DNA: TGCGCCAGCAGTCAAAGAGTCCCGGGACAGCATCAAGATACGCAGTATTTT
CDR3: CASSQRVPGQHQDTQYF

size: many
V: TRBV20-1
D: -
J: TRBJ2-3
DNA: TGCAGTGCTAGAGAAGGTAGCGGACTACATACGCAGTATTTT
CDR3: CSAREGSGLHTQYF

size: few
V: TRBV5-1
D: TRBD1
J: TRBJ1-1
DNA: TGCGCCAGCAGCTTGGACAGGGGGCGACGGATTGATGAAGCTTTCTTT
CDR3: CASSLDRGRRIDEAFF

size: few
V: TRBV9
D: -
J: TRBJ2-1
DNA: TGTGCCAGCAGCGTAGATGTTAGCGGCTACAATGAGCAGTTCTTC
CDR3: CASSVDVSGYNEQFF

size: many
V: TRBV5-4
D: -
J: TRBJ2-7
DNA: TGTGCCAGCAGCTTCGGACAGCATACTGAACAAGTCTACGAGCAGTACTTC
CDR3: CASSFGQHTEQVYEQYF

size: many
V: TRBV20-1
D: -
J: TRBJ1-1
DNA: TGCAGTGCTTGGGACTTCGGAACTGAAGCTTTCTTT
CDR3: CSAWDFGTEAFF